The TCR beta chain described here comes from a study of blood T cell repertoires in COVID-19. Study context: Samples representing acute and convalescent COVID-19 were sourced from the United States, Italy and Spain. From T cells, B-cell-depleted T cells, or PBMCs came the material, which was cDNA or gDNA.

Donors were grouped by their self-reported clinical history. Under the authors' procedure: The authors estimated nucleated cell counts from reference gene primer amplification. Sequenced by immunoSEQ multiplex PCR; TCRdb stores in-frame clones only, minus some. The V and J calls and clone size are taken from that table; D and trimming were inferred from the DNA. Of around 200,000 clones listed, roughly 84% were seen once; the top ten hold roughly 3%. The CDR3 is 17 amino acids. Germline V gives CDR1 SGHNT, CDR2 YYREEE (reference sequence). V trimming: 4 bases; J trimming: 2 bases; junction bases outside the gene matches: 9.

The sample taken for sequencing was PBMCs or T cells enriched from blood (not recorded which). This receptor was identified in a young woman who had recovered from COVID-19. The J gene is TRBJ1-2, the V gene TRBV5-4; 12 nucleotides line up with TRBD1. The CDR3 DNA is TGTGCCAGCAGCGAGGGACAGGGGGCGGCGTACAACTATGGCTACACCTTC. As protein: CASSEGQGAAYNYGYTF.